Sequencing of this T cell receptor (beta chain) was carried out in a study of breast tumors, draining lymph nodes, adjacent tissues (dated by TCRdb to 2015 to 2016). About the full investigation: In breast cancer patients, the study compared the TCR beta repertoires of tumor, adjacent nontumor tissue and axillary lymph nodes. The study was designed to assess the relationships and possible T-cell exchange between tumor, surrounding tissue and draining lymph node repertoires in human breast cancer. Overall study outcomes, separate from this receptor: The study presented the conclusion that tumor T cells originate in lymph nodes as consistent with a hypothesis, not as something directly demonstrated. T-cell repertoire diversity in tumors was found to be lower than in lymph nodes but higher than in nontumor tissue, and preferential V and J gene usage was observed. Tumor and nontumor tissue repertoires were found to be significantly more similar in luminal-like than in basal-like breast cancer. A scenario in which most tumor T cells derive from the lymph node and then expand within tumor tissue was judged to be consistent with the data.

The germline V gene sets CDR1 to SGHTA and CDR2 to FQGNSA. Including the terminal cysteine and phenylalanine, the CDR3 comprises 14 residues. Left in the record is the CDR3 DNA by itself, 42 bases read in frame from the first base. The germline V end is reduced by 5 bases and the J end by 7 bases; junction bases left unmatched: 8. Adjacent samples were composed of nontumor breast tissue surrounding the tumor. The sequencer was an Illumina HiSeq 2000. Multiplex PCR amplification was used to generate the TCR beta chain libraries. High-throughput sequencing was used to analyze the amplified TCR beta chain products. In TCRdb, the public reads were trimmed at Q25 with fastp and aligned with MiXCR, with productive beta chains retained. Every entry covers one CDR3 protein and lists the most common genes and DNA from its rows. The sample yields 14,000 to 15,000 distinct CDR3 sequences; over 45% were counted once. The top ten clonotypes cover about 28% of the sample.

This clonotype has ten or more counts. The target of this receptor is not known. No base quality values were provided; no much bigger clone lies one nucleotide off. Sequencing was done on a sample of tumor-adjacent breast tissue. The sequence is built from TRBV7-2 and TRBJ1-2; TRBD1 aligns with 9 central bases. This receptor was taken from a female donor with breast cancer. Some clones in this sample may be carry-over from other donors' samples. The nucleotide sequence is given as TGTGCCAGCAGCACCACAGGGGGCATAATTGGCTACACCTTC. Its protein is CASSTTGGIIGYTF.